One TCR beta chain is described in this entry. With 10 bases clipped from V and 2 bases from J, the junction kept 12 bases outside the gene matches. Germline V gene lookup returns CDR1 MRHNA and CDR2 SNTAGT. The CDR3 spans 15 residues. The record originates from a study of T cell changes during pregnancy in multiple sclerosis. Generated by immunoSEQ multiplex PCR, the TCRdb table keeps only in-frame clones and is missing some. The sample gives 15,000 to 18,000 clones, 83% of which show up once; approximately 17% is in the top ten. The receptor's source is a female donor in good health, enrolled as a control in a pregnancy study. V and J are TRBV6-4 and TRBJ2-3; 7 nucleotides match TRBD2. The source was CD8+ T cells from peripheral blood mononuclear cells, collected after pregnancy. CDR3 sequence: CATSIGSGDTDTQYF. CDR3 sequence (DNA): TGTGCCACCTCGATTGGGAGCGGGGACACAGATACGCAGTATTTT.